A selection of T cell receptor beta chains follows, all from one sample in a study of vaccination and CD4 T cells after COVID-19. TCRdb reanalysed the PCR reads using MiXCR and keeps one entry per CDR3 protein. The sample has some 14,000 distinct CDR3 sequences, about 61% seen once. The antigens these receptors bind are not known. The sample consisted of CD4+ T cells from blood, cultured in vitro. Receptors originate from a human donor who had recovered from COVID-19. Each CDR3 is given with its conserved first and last residue. The listing skips clone size in some rows; elsewhere it reads once, few, many or a size class.

clone size,J gene,CDR3 length,V gene,CDR3 protein
-,TRBJ1-1,14,TRBV7-9,CASSFAGRDFEAFF
-,TRBJ2-5,10,TRBV20-1,CSARGETQYF
few,TRBJ2-3,19,TRBV27,CASSRTRLAGGQIADTQYF
once,TRBJ2-5,16,TRBV4-2,CASSRDLGLAGGTQYF
-,TRBJ1-5,14,TRBV19,CASSIDRWDQPQHF
once,TRBJ2-1,16,TRBV6-1,CASSSGLAGAYNEQFF
few,TRBJ2-3,12,TRBV19,CASSDRTDTQYF
-,TRBJ2-3,15,TRBV20-1,CSARGGSASTDTQYF
-,TRBJ1-1,12,TRBV28,CASRGDLTEAFF
-,TRBJ1-2,16,TRBV6-1,CASSDGEQAYPSGYTF
few,TRBJ1-6,15,TRBV20-1,CSARGHVEGDSPLHF
-,TRBJ2-3,15,TRBV20-1,CSARGQGFSTDTQYF
-,TRBJ2-7,14,TRBV27,CASSYRGPNYEQYF